The 31 T cell receptor beta chains below were found in one sample sequenced in a study of cytomegalovirus exposure and HLA in healthy donors. Primers for the PCR totalled 60 Vbeta and 13 Jbeta. Using immunoSEQ multiplex PCR, the repertoire was profiled, and TCRdb retains in-frame clones only, with some absent. This table has 90,000 to 140,000 clones, around four fifths appearing once. Sequencing was done on a sample of PBMCs. These TCRs come from a man aged 30 to 45 in good health and CMV-seronegative.

The chain has TRBV18 and TRBJ2-2; possibly TRBD2 for D (5 bases). Per the germline V gene, CDR1 is KGHSH and CDR2 is LQKENI. V was shortened by 6 bases and J by 0 bases, with 14 bases between the two germline ends. The CDR3 extends over 16 amino acids. Written as DNA, the CDR3 is TGTGCCAGCTCTTGGAGGCTCCCGACGAACACCGGGGAGCTGTTTTTT. It yields the protein CASSWRLPTNTGELFF. Combining the CDR3 with reference TRBV18 and TRBJ2-2 gives the whole variable domain NAGVMQNPRHLVRRRGQEARLRCSPMKGHSHVYWYRQLPEEGLKFMVYLQKENIIDESGMPKERFSAEFPKEGPSILRIQQVVRGDSAAYFCASSWRLPTNTGELFFGEGSRLTVL.

This clone was seen more than once but under ten times. The chain is built from TRBV28 and TRBJ1-4, with 7 bases fitting TRBD1. CDR1 and CDR2 (germline): MDHEN, SYDVKM. CDR3 length equals 14 residues. V was clipped by 4 bases and J by 7 bases; unmatched bases: 6. The DNA of the CDR3 is TGTGCCAGCAGTTCACACAGGGGCCGTGAAAAACTGTTTTTT. It specifies CASSSHRGREKLFF.

The chain carries TRBV30 and TRBJ2-1; 8 nucleotides line up with TRBD2. The CDR3 contains 15 residues. Germline CDR1 GTSNPN, CDR2 SVGIG (reference sequence). The trim removed 0 bases at V and 3 bases at J, leaving 4 bases unmatched. The CDR3 region has the DNA TGTGCCTGGAGTGTACCCGGGGGGGGCTACAATGAGCAGTTCTTC. Translation gives CAWSVPGGGYNEQFF. Using reference TRBV30 and TRBJ2-1 for the parts outside the CDR3, the full variable domain is SQTIHQWPATLVQPVGSPLSLECTVEGTSNPNLYWYRQAAGRGLQLLFYSVGIGQISSEVPQNLSASRPQDRQFILSSKKLLLSDSGFYLCAWSVPGGGYNEQFFGPGTRLTVL.

The CDR3 coding sequence is TGTGCCAGCAGCTTGCCCACTAGCGCCTCCTACAATGAGCAGTTCTTC. Translating gives CASSLPTSASYNEQFF. V and J are TRBV5-6 and TRBJ2-1; 7 nucleotides agree with TRBD2. The CDR3 contains 16 residues. In germline, CDR1 is SGHDT, CDR2 YYEEEE. V lost 1 base to trimming and J lost 0 bases; unmatched junction nucleotides: 4.

The chain employs TRBV19 and TRBJ2-7; 8 nucleotides line up with TRBD1. The germline gives CDR1 LNHDA, CDR2 SQIVND (reference sequence). V lost 6 bases and J lost 4; bases outside the gene matches: 8. The CDR3 contains 14 residues. CDR3 in amino acids: CASSRGQGRYEQYF. DNA of the CDR3: TGTGCCAGTAGCCGCGGACAGGGTCGGTACGAGCAGTACTTC.

This chain uses TRBV5-1 with TRBJ2-3; 13 nucleotides align to TRBD2. Germline loops: CDR1 SGHRS, CDR2 YFSETQ. This CDR3 is 20 amino acids long. V lost 0 bases to trimming and J lost 0 bases; unmatched junction nucleotides: 10. The CDR3 DNA reads TGCGCCAGCAGCTTGGCCGACCCGGGACTAGCGGGAACTAGCACAGATACGCAGTATTTT. Protein: CASSLADPGLAGTSTDTQYF.

The V gene is TRBV18, the J gene TRBJ2-7, with a weak D call TRBD1 (6 bases). The V gene lost 3 bases and the J gene lost 3 bases, with 9 bases spanning the gap. Per the germline V gene, CDR1 is KGHSH and CDR2 is LQKENI. CDR3 length: 13 amino acids. CDR3 in DNA: TGTGCCAGCTCACCGGGGGCACACTACGAGCAGTACTTC. Amino acids: CASSPGAHYEQYF.

In this sample, this clone turned up once. The chain has TRBV11-3 and TRBJ2-3, with TRBD2 as a possible D gene (6 bases). The germline V and J ends were trimmed by 5 bases and 2 bases, with 11 bases remaining between them. Germline V gene data show CDR1 as SGHNT and CDR2 as YENEEA. The CDR3 consists of 14 residues. CDR3 sequence reads: CASSRGGYTDTQYF. The CDR3 bases are TGTGCCAGCAGCCGAGGAGGGTACACAGATACGCAGTATTTT.

The chain joins TRBV9 to TRBJ2-7, with D unclear. Germline CDR1 is SGDLS and CDR2 is YYNGEE. The CDR3 sequence is 15 residues long. The germline V and J ends were trimmed by 2 bases and 1 base, with 13 bases remaining between them. CDR3 sequence (DNA): TGTGCCAGCAGCGTGTCAGGCCTTACGTCCTACGAGCAGTACTTC. Its protein is CASSVSGLTSYEQYF. The variable domain in full, completed from reference TRBV9 and TRBJ2-7, reads DSGVTQTPKHLITATGQRVTLRCSPRSGDLSVYWYQQSLDQGLQFLIQYYNGEERAKGNILERFSAQQFPDLHSELNLSSLELGDSALYFCASSVSGLTSYEQYFGPGTRLTVT.

This chain links TRBV18 with TRBJ1-1; D is possibly TRBD1 (5 bases). Germline CDR1 reads KGHSH; CDR2 reads LQKENI. The CDR3 spans 13 residues. Trimming left V 5 bases short and J 6 bases short, with 13 bases between. This CDR3 reads CASSTGGRSEAFF. In DNA, the CDR3 is TGTGCCAGCTCAACGGGGGGAAGGTCTGAAGCTTTCTTT. Using reference TRBV18 and TRBJ1-1 for the parts outside the CDR3, the full variable domain is NAGVMQNPRHLVRRRGQEARLRCSPMKGHSHVYWYRQLPEEGLKFMVYLQKENIIDESGMPKERFSAEFPKEGPSILRIQQVVRGDSAAYFCASSTGGRSEAFFGQGTRLTVV.

This chain connects TRBV7-8 to TRBJ2-7, with TRBD1 as a possible D gene (6 bases). Trimming removed 3 bases at V and 4 bases at J, with 10 bases between. This CDR3 is 13 amino acids long. Germline V lookup: CDR1 SGHVS, CDR2 FQNEAQ. DNA for the CDR3: TGTGCCAGCAGCTTCAGGGGCCGGTACGAGCAGTACTTC. This codes for CASSFRGRYEQYF.

This clone has just one count. V usage is TRBV6-6 and J usage is TRBJ2-5, with 7 bases aligning to TRBD2. After removal of 7 bases from V and 0 bases from J, the junction contained 11 bases not matched to a gene. CDR1 and CDR2 (germline): MNHNY, SVGAGI (reference sequence). The CDR3 totals 16 residues. CDR3 nucleotide sequence: TGTGCCAGCACCCTTCGGGACTACGAGTACCAAGAGACCCAGTACTTC. It translates to CASTLRDYEYQETQYF.

The chain carries TRBV18 and TRBJ1-1; unclear D gene. The V gene lost 2 bases and the J gene lost 4 bases, with 20 bases spanning the gap. The CDR3 loop spans 17 amino acids. Per the germline V gene, CDR1 is KGHSH and CDR2 is LQKENI. The chain's CDR3 is CASSPVVMPGGRTEAFF. CDR3 nucleotides: TGTGCCAGCTCACCAGTGGTGATGCCAGGAGGGCGCACTGAAGCTTTCTTT.

This chain connects TRBV28 to TRBJ2-2, with a weak D call TRBD1 (6 bases). V was shortened by 6 bases and J by 3 bases, with 14 bases between the two germline ends. Germline loops: CDR1 MDHEN, CDR2 SYDVKM. The CDR3 extends over 15 amino acids. The DNA of the CDR3 is TGTGCCAGCAGGGAACAGGGCCGCGACACCGGGGAGCTGTTTTTT. Translated, it gives CASREQGRDTGELFF.

This CDR3 is CASSITPSDYGYTF. For the CDR3, the DNA is TGTGCCAGTAGTATAACCCCGTCAGACTATGGCTACACCTTC. The J gene is TRBJ1-2, the V gene TRBV19; D unclear. Germline CDR1 and CDR2: LNHDA and SQIVND (reference sequence). V was shortened by 2 bases and J by 3 bases, with 10 bases between the two germline ends. The CDR3 sequence is 14 residues long. Supplemented by reference TRBV19 and TRBJ1-2, the full variable domain reads DGGITQSPKYLFRKEGQNVTLSCEQNLNHDAMYWYRQDPGQGLRLIYYSQIVNDFQKGDIAEGYSVSREKKESFPLTVTSAQKNPTAFYLCASSITPSDYGYTFGSGTRLTVV.

The rearrangement links TRBV27 to TRBJ2-7, with 11 bases that match TRBD2. This CDR3 spans 16 amino acids. J gave up 0 bases and V 3 bases, and 4 bases lay outside the gene matches. Germline lookup yields CDR1 MNHEY and CDR2 SMNVEV (reference sequence). The CDR3 loop reads CASSFNSGRGSYEQYF. CDR3 in DNA: TGTGCCAGCAGTTTTAATAGCGGGAGGGGCTCCTACGAGCAGTACTTC.

This clone has only a few counts. The V and J genes are TRBV19 and TRBJ2-7, with a weak D call TRBD1 (6 bases). This CDR3 has 14 residues. The V end was cut by 4 bases, the J end by 0 bases, with 10 bases between. In germline, CDR1 is LNHDA, CDR2 SQIVND (reference sequence). This CDR3 is CASSRQDVSYEQYF. DNA for the CDR3: TGTGCCAGTAGTAGACAGGACGTCTCCTACGAGCAGTACTTC.

The chain links TRBV5-6 to TRBJ2-2; no definite D call. The CDR3 consists of 11 residues. The V and J ends lost 0 bases and 16 bases respectively, with 10 bases between them. Germline values: CDR1 SGHDT, CDR2 YYEEEE. As DNA, the CDR3 is TGTGCCAGCAGCTTGGAAGATAGTCAGTTTTTT. Translated, it gives CASSLEDSQFF. The whole variable domain, filled in from reference TRBV5-6 and TRBJ2-2, reads DAGVTQSPTHLIKTRGQQVTLRCSPKSGHDTVSWYQQALGQGPQFIFQYYEEEERQRGNFPDRFSGHQFPNYSSELNVNALLLGDSALYLCASSLEDSQFFGEGSRLTVL.

The rearrangement uses TRBV29-1 and TRBJ2-3; 14 bases match TRBD2. The CDR3 contains 15 residues. Germline CDR1 and CDR2: SQVTM and ANQGSEA. After removal of 5 bases from V and 4 bases from J, the junction contained 5 bases not matched to a gene. The CDR3 DNA reads as TGCAGCGTTACGGGGACTAGCGGGGGTTCAGATACGCAGTATTTT. Its protein is CSVTGTSGGSDTQYF.

The chain links TRBV6-5 to TRBJ1-1; D not resolved. The CDR3 is made up of 13 amino acids. CDR1 and CDR2 (germline): MNHEY, SVGAGI. The V end was cut by 0 bases, the J end by 1 base, with 3 bases between. CDR3 nucleotides: TGTGCCAGCAGTTACTCGCGGAACACTGAAGCTTTCTTT. Protein product: CASSYSRNTEAFF.

The rearrangement uses TRBV4-3 and TRBJ1-3; the D gene is possibly TRBD1 (5 bases). CDR1 is LGHNA, CDR2 YSLEER, per germline. Between the trimmed V and J ends, which lost 3 bases and 9 bases, there was a span of 12 bases. The CDR3 sequence is 13 residues long. The CDR3 DNA is TGCGCCAGCAGCCACGATACAGGTCGCACCATATATTTT. Translated, it gives CASSHDTGRTIYF.

This clone has more than one count but fewer than ten. The chain carries TRBV4-1 and TRBJ1-6; D unclear. Trimming took off 0 bases at V and 0 bases at J, with 3 bases between the two ends. Germline V lookup: CDR1 MGHRA, CDR2 YSYEKL. This CDR3 has 15 residues. The CDR3 is CASSQDLSYNSPLHF. DNA for the CDR3: TGCGCCAGCAGCCAAGATCTCTCCTATAATTCACCCCTCCACTTT.

The chain carries TRBV6-6 and TRBJ1-1, with TRBD1 identical over 11 bases. There are 13 residues in the CDR3. Germline values: CDR1 MNHNY, CDR2 SVGAGI (reference sequence). The CDR3 loop is CAGQGGMNTEAFF. In nucleotides, the CDR3 is TGTGCGGGACAGGGGGGGATGAACACTGAAGCTTTCTTT.

The DNA of the CDR3 is TGTGCCAGCTCCAGTGGGACAGGGTATAAGAACACTGAAGCTTTCTTT. Translated: CASSSGTGYKNTEAFF. The rearrangement uses TRBV18 and TRBJ1-1, with TRBD1 matching over 9 bases. V shed 6 bases and J 1 base; nucleotides not matched to a gene: 9. The CDR3 is 16 residues long. Germline V CDR1 and CDR2: KGHSH, LQKENI.

The DNA of the CDR3 is TGTGCCAGCAGTGAAAAACAGGGGGCCGACGAGCAGTACTTC. Its protein is CASSEKQGADEQYF. V usage is TRBV25-1 and J usage is TRBJ2-7; 9 nucleotides match TRBD1. Trimming removed 2 bases from V and 5 bases from J; junction bases left unmatched: 4. The CDR3 runs 14 residues. Germline V gene data show CDR1 as MGHDK and CDR2 as SYGVNS.

The rearrangement uses TRBV6-1 and TRBJ1-4, with TRBD1 matching over 7 bases. The ends lost 4 bases at V and 7 bases at J; junction bases unmatched: 9. The CDR3 sequence is 15 residues long. Looked up from germline, CDR1 is MNHNS and CDR2 is SASEGT. In DNA form, the CDR3 reads TGTGCCAGCAGTGGAGCACAGGGGCGGGGTGAAAAACTGTTTTTT. It encodes CASSGAQGRGEKLFF.

This sequence joins TRBV5-4 and TRBJ2-3; 8 positions match TRBD2. Germline loops: CDR1 SGHNT, CDR2 YYREEE (reference sequence). This CDR3 is 17 amino acids long. The trim removed 4 bases at V and 1 base at J, leaving 11 bases unmatched. The CDR3 bases are TGTGCCAGCAGCGGAAATCCTAGCGGGCGACGCACAGATACGCAGTATTTT. Protein sequence: CASSGNPSGRRTDTQYF.

This clone appeared a single time. The chain combines TRBV27 with TRBJ1-5; 7 bases match TRBD1. Germline V gives CDR1 MNHEY, CDR2 SMNVEV (reference sequence). The CDR3 has 15 residues. V lost 4 bases, J lost 2 bases, and 5 bases stayed unmatched. CDR3 bases: TGTGCCAGCAGTTCAGGGGGGATCGGCAATCAGCCCCAGCATTTT. This sequence encodes CASSSGGIGNQPQHF.

V gene TRBV5-1 combines with J gene TRBJ1-2, with D perhaps TRBD1 (6 bases). V gave up 4 bases and J gave up 0 bases, with 13 bases separating them. Germline loops: CDR1 SGHRS, CDR2 YFSETQ. This CDR3 has 15 amino acids. The CDR3 reads CASSPGQNANYGYTF. In DNA, the CDR3 is TGCGCCAGCAGCCCCGGACAGAACGCTAACTATGGCTACACCTTC.

This clone has only a few counts. The gene calls are TRBV7-9 and TRBJ1-1; D unclear. V lost 4 bases, J lost 4 bases, and 7 bases lay in between. The CDR3 contains 12 residues. CDR1 SEHNR and CDR2 FQNEAQ come from the germline V gene (reference sequence). The CDR3 loop reads CASSWESTEAFF. CDR3 coding DNA: TGTGCCAGCAGCTGGGAGAGCACTGAAGCTTTCTTT.

This clone was counted between two and nine times. This chain links TRBV18 with TRBJ1-4, with 9 bases that match TRBD1. The CDR3 extends over 14 amino acids. V shed 4 bases and J 7 bases; nucleotides not matched to a gene: 4. Per germline, CDR1 KGHSH and CDR2 LQKENI. In DNA form, the CDR3 reads TGTGCCAGCTCACAGGACAGGGGATCTGAAAAACTGTTTTTT. It yields the protein CASSQDRGSEKLFF.